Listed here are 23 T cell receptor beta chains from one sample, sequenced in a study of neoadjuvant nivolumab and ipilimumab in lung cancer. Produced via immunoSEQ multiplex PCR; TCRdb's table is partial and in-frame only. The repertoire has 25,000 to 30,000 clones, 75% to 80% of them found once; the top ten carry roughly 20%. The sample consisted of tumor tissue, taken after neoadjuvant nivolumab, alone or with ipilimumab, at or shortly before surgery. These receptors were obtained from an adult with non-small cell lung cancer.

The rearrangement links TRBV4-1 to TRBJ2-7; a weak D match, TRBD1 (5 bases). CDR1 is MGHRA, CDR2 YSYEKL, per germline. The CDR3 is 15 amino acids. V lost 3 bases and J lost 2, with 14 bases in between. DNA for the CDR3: TGCGCCAGCAGCCAGCTAGGGGTATCAACCTACGAGCAGTACTTC. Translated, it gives CASSQLGVSTYEQYF.

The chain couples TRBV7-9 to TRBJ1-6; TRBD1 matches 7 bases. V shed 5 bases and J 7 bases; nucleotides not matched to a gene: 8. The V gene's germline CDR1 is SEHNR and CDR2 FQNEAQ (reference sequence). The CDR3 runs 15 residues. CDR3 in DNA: TGTGCCAGCAGCCCCCGACAGGGACGCAATTCACCCCTCCACTTT. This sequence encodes CASSPRQGRNSPLHF.

The chain's CDR3 is CASSTPQGGFYEQYF. The CDR3, as DNA: TGTGCCAGTAGTACCCCACAGGGGGGTTTTTACGAGCAGTACTTC. This chain joins TRBV19 and TRBJ2-7, with TRBD1 identical over 8 bases. V shed 4 bases, J shed 4 bases, and the junction held 9 bases outside the gene matches. This CDR3 is 15 amino acids long. Germline V gene data show CDR1 as LNHDA and CDR2 as SQIVND (reference sequence).

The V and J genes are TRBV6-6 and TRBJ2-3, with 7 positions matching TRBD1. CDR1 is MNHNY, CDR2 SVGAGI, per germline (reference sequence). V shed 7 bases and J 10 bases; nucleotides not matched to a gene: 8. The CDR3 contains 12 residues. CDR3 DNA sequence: TGTGCCAGCATTGACAGGGCGGCGGCGCAGTATTTT. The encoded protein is CASIDRAAAQYF.

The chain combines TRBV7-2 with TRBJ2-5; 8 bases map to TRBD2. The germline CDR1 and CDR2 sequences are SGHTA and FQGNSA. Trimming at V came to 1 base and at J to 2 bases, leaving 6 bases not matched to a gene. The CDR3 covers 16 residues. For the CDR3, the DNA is TGTGCCAGCAGCTTAGTCGGGGGGGGAGGGCAAGAGACCCAGTACTTC. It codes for CASSLVGGGGQETQYF.

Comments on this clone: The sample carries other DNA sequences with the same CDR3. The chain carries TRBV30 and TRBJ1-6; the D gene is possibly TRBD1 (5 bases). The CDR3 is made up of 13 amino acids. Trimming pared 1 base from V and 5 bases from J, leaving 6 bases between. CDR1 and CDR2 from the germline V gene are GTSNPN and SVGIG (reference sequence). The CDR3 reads CAWSETDNSPLHF. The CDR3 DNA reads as TGTGCCTGGAGTGAGACAGATAATTCACCCCTCCACTTT.

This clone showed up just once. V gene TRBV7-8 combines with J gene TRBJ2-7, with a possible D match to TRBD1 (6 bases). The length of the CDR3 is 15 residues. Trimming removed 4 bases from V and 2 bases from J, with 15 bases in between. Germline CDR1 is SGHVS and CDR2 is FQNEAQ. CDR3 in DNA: TGTGCCAGCAGCTACGGGACACCAAATCCCTACGAGCAGTACTTC. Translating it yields CASSYGTPNPYEQYF. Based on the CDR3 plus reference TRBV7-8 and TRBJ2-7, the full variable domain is GAGVSQSPRYKVAKRGQDVALRCDPISGHVSLFWYQQALGQGPEFLTYFQNEAQLDKSGLPSDRFFAERPEGSVSTLKIQRTQQEDSAVYLCASSYGTPNPYEQYFGPGTRLTVT.

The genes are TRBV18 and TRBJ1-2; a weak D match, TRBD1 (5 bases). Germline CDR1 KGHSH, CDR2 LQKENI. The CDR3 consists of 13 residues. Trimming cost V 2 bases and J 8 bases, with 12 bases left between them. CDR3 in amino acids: CASSPSGTSGYTF. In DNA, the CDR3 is TGTGCCAGCTCACCATCAGGGACGAGCGGCTACACCTTC.

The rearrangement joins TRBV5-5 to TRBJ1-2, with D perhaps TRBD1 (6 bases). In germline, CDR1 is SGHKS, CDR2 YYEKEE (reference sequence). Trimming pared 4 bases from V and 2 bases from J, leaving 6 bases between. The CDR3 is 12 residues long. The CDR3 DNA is TGTGCCAGCAGCGGACAGAACTATGGCTACACCTTC. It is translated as CASSGQNYGYTF.

CDR3 sequence (DNA): TGCGCCAGCAGCTTGGGGTTATCCACCTACGAGCAGTACTTC. It is translated as CASSLGLSTYEQYF. This chain links TRBV5-1 with TRBJ2-7; D ambiguous. Between the trimmed V and J ends, which lost 0 bases and 2 bases, there was a span of 9 bases. The CDR3 consists of 14 residues. The germline CDR1 and CDR2 sequences are SGHRS and YFSETQ.

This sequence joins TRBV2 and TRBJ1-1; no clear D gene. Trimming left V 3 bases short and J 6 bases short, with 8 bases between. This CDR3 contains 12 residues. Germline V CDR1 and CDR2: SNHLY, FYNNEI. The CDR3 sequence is CASSDNRAEAFF. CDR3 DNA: TGTGCCAGCAGTGATAATCGTGCTGAAGCTTTCTTT.

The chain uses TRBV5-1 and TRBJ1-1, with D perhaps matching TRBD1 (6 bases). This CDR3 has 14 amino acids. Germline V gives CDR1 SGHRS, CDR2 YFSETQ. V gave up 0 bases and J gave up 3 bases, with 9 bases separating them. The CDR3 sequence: CASSLDPGDTEAFF. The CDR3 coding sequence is TGCGCCAGCAGCTTGGATCCAGGGGACACTGAAGCTTTCTTT.

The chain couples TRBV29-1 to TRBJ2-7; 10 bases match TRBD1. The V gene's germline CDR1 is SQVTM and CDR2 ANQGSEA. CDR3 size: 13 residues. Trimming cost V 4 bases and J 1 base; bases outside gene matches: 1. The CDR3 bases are TGCAGCGTTGGGACAGGGGGATCCTACGAGCAGTACTTC. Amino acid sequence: CSVGTGGSYEQYF.

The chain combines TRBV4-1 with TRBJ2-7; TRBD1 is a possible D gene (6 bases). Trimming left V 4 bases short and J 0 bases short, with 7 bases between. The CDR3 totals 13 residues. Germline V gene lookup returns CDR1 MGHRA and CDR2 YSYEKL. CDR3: CASSRTVSYEQYF. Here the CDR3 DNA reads TGCGCCAGCAGCCGGACAGTCTCCTACGAGCAGTACTTC.

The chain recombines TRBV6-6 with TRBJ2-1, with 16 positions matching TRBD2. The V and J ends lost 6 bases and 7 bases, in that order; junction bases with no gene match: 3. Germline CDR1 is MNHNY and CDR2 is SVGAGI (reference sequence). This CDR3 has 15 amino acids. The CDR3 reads CASSLGLAGGNEQFF. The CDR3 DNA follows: TGTGCCAGCAGCCTGGGACTAGCGGGGGGGAATGAGCAGTTCTTC.

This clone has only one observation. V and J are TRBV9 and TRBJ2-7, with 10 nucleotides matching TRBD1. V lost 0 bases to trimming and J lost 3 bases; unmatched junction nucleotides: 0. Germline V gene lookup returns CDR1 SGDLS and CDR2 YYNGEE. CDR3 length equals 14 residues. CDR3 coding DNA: TGTGCCAGCAGCGTAGGGGACAGGGGCTACGAGCAGTACTTC. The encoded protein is CASSVGDRGYEQYF.

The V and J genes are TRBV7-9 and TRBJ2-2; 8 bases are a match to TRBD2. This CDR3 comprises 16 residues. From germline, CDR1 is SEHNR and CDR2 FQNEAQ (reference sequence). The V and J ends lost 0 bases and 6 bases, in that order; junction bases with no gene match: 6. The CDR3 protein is CASSLATGTSAGELFF. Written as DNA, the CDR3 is TGTGCCAGCAGCTTAGCCACCGGGACTAGTGCCGGGGAGCTGTTTTTT.

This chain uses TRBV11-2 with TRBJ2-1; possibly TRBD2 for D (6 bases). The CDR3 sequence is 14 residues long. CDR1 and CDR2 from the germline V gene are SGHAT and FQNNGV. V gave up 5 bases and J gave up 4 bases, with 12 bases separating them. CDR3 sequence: CASSPQRAYNEQFF. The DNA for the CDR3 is TGTGCCAGCAGCCCTCAGCGGGCGTACAATGAGCAGTTCTTC.

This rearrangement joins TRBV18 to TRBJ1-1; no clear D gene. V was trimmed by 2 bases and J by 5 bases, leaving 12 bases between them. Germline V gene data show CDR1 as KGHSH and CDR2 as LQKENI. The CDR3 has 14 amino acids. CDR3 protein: CASSPAGRRTEAFF. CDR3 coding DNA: TGTGCCAGCTCACCAGCGGGCCGGAGGACTGAAGCTTTCTTT.

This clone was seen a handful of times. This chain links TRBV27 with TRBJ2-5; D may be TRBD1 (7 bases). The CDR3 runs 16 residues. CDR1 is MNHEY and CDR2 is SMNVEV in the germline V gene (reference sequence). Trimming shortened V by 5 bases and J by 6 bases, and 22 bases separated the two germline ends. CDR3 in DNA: TGTGCCAGCAGTCCCCTCCGCGCAGGGGGAGGTCAGACCCAGTACTTC. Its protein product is CASSPLRAGGGQTQYF.

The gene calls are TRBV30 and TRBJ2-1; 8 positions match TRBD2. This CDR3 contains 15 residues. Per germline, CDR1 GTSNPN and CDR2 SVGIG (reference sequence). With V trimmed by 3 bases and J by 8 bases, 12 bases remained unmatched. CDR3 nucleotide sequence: TGTGCCTGGAGAGGAGGACTAGCTATGGGGGATGAGCAGTTCTTC. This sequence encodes CAWRGGLAMGDEQFF.

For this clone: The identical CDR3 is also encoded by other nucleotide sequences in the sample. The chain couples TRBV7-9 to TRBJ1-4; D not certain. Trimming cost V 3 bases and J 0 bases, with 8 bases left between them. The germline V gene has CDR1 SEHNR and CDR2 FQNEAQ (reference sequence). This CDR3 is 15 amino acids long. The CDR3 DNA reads TGTGCCAGCAGCTTTCCGTCGACAACTAATGAAAAACTGTTTTTT. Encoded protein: CASSFPSTTNEKLFF. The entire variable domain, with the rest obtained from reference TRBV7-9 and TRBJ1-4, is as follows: DTGVSQNPRHKITKRGQNVTFRCDPISEHNRLYWYRQTLGQGPEFLTYFQNEAQLEKSRLLSDRFSAERPKGSFSTLEIQRTEQGDSAMYLCASSFPSTTNEKLFFGSGTQLSVL.

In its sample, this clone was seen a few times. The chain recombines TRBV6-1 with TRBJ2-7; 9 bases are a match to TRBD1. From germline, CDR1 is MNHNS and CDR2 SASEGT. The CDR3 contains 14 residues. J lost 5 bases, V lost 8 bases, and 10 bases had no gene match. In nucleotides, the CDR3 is TGTGCCAGCGGTGGGGGACAGGGTCTCCACGAGCAGTACTTC. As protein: CASGGGQGLHEQYF.